This T cell receptor beta chain was observed in a study of cytomegalovirus exposure and HLA in healthy donors. Concerning this clone itself: Antigen unknown.

V dropped 5 bases and J dropped 0; count of bases not matched to a gene: 2. From germline, CDR1 is ENHRY and CDR2 SYGVKD. The CDR3 runs to 14 residues. The PCR had 60 Vbeta and 13 Jbeta primers. Method: immunoSEQ multiplex PCR; TCRdb's copy keeps in-frame clones and lacks some. The repertoire holds 90,000 to 100,000 clones, with under 85% as singletons. Study-level results: In a later analysis, donors in an Asian-associated ancestry cluster reportedly had fewer N-insertions in productive TCRs than the cohort mean.

Sequencing was performed on PBMCs. J is TRBJ2-3 and V is TRBV10-3, with 7 bases identical to TRBD1. The sequence derives from a man aged 40-50 years in good health and CMV-seronegative. For the CDR3, the DNA is TGTGCCATCAGTACGACAGGGAGCACAGATACGCAGTATTTT. This gives the protein CAISTTGSTDTQYF.